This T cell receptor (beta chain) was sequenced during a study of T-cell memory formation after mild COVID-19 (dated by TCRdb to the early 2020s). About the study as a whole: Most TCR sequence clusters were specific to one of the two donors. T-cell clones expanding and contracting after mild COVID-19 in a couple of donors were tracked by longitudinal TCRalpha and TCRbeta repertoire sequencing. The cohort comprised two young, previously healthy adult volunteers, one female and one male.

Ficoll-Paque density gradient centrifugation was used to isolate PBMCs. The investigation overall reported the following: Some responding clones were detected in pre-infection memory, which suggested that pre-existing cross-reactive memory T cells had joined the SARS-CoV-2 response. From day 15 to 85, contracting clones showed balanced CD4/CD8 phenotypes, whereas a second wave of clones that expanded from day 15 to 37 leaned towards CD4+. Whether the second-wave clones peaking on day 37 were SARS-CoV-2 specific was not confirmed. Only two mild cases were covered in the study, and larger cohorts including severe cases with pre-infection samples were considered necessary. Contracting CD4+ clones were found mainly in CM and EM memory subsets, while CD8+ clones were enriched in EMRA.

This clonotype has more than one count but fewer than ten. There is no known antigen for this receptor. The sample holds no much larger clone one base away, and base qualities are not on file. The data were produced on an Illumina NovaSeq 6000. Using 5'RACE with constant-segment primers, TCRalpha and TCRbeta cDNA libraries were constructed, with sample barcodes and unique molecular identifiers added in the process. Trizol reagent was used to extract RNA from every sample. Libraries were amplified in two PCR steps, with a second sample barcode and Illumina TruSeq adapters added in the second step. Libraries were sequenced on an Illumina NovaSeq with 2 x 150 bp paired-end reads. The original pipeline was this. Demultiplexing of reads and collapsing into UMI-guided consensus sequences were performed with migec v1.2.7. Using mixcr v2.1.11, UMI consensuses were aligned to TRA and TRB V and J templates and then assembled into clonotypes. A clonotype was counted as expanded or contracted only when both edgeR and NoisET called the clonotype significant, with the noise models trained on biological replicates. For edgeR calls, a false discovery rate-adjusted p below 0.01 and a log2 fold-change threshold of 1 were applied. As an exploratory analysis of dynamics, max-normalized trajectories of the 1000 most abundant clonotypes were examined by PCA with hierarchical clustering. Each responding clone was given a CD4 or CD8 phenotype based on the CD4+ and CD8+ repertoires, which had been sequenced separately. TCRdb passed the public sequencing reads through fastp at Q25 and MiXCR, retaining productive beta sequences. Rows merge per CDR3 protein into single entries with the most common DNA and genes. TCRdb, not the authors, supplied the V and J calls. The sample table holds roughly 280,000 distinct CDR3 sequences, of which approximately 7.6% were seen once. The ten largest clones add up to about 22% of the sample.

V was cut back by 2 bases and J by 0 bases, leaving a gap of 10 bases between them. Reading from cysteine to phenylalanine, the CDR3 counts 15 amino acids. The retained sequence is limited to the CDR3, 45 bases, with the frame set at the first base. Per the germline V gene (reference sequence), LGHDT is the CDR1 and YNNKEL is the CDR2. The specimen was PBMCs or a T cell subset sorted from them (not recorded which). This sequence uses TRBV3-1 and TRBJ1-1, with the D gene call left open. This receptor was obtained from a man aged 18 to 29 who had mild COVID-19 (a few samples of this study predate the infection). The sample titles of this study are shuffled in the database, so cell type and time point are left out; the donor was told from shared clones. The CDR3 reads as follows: CASSQSYKMNTEAFF. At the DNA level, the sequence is TGTGCCAGCAGCCAATCTTACAAGATGAACACTGAAGCTTTCTTT.